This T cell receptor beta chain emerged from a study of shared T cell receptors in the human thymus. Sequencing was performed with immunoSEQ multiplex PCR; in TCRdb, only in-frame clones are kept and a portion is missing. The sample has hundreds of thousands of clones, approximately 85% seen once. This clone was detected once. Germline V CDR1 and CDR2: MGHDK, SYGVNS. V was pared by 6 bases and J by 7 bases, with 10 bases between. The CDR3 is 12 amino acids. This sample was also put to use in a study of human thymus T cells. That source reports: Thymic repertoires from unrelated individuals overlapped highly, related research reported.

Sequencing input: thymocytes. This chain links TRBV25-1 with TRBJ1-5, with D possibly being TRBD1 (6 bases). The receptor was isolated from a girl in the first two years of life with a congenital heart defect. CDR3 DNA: TGTGCCAGCAGCGAGGGGGAGCAGCCCCAGCATTTT. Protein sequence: CASSEGEQPQHF. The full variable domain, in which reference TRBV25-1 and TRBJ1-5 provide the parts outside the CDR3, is EADIYQTPRYLVIGTGKKITLECSQTMGHDKMYWYQQDPGMELHLIHYSYGVNSTEKGDLSSESTVSRIRTEHFPLTLESARPSHTSQYLCASSEGEQPQHFGDGTRLSIL.